The 24 T cell receptor beta chains below all came from one sample that was sequenced in a study of molecular identifiers for immune sequencing clone quantification. From the PCR reads, TCRdb called clonotypes with MiXCR, one entry per CDR3 protein. The table lists about 640,000 distinct CDR3 sequences, about 20% of them singletons. The source material was naive CD8+ T cells from blood, with Jurkat cell RNA spiked in. Subset meaning: FACS-sorted CD8+CD4-CCR7+CD45RA+ naive T cells. These TCRs come from a human donor in good health. Some libraries in this study had Jurkat cell RNA spiked in.

This clonotype was seen repeatedly, ten times or more. The chain couples TRBV6-2 or TRBV6-3 to TRBJ2-5; weak D call: TRBD2 (5 bases). This CDR3 spans 14 amino acids. Trimming pared 5 bases from V and 2 bases from J, leaving 12 bases between. Germline CDR1 reads MNHEY; CDR2 reads SVGEGT. CDR3 residues: CASSPTTGQETQYF. The CDR3 nucleotides read TGTGCCAGCAGTCCCACGACGGGGCAAGAGACCCAGTACTTC.

This clonotype was recorded a few times. V gene TRBV4-1 combines with J gene TRBJ1-3, with D unclear. This CDR3 spans 16 amino acids. Germline V CDR1 and CDR2: MGHRA, YSYEKL. V lost 0 bases, J lost 3 bases, and 12 bases lay in between. For the CDR3, the DNA is TGCGCCAGCAGCCAAGATTGGAGGGTCGGTGGAAACACCATATATTTT. Translation: CASSQDWRVGGNTIYF.

The table lists this clonotype with many counts. The rearrangement links TRBV4-1 to TRBJ2-7; 9 nucleotides match TRBD1. Trimming removed 0 bases from V and 4 bases from J; junction bases left unmatched: 7. Germline CDR1 is MGHRA and CDR2 is YSYEKL. The CDR3 runs 16 residues. The chain's CDR3 is CASSQESGTGYYEQYF. The CDR3 DNA follows: TGCGCCAGCAGCCAAGAATCAGGGACAGGGTATTACGAGCAGTACTTC.

CDR3 amino acids: CASSSRTELLEQFF. As DNA, the CDR3 is TGTGCCAGCAGTTCTCGGACAGAACTCCTGGAGCAGTTCTTC. The chain combines TRBV12-3 or TRBV12-4 with TRBJ2-1, with D possibly being TRBD1 (6 bases). Trimming cost V 4 bases and J 10 bases, with 17 bases left between them. The CDR3 extends over 14 amino acids.

In its sample, this clonotype was seen many times. This chain joins TRBV7-8 and TRBJ1-1; D unresolved. This CDR3 comprises 19 residues. The V gene lost 2 bases and the J gene lost 0 bases, with 22 bases spanning the gap. Germline CDR1 SGHVS, CDR2 FQNEAQ. CDR3 region: CASSLYPHTVYYMNTEAFF. The DNA for the CDR3 is TGTGCCAGCAGCTTATATCCTCACACGGTTTATTATATGAACACTGAAGCTTTCTTT.

This chain joins TRBV2 and TRBJ1-3; D unclear. From germline, CDR1 is SNHLY and CDR2 FYNNEI. This CDR3 is built from 16 residues. Trimming cost V 2 bases and J 4 bases, with 15 bases left between them. CDR3 residues: CASSEITLLKGNTIYF. Written as DNA, the CDR3 is TGTGCCAGCAGTGAAATTACCCTACTCAAGGGAAACACCATATATTTT.

This clonotype was seen repeatedly, ten times or more. This rearrangement joins TRBV12-3 or TRBV12-4 to TRBJ1-5; D not certain. This CDR3 comprises 15 residues. Trimming shortened V by 1 base and J by 1 base, and 8 bases separated the two germline ends. This chain's CDR3 is CASSLEPPSNQPQHF. As DNA, the CDR3 is TGTGCCAGCAGTTTAGAACCGCCGAGCAATCAGCCCCAGCATTTT.

Regarding this clonotype: A much larger clone differs from this one at a single base, so this may be a read error. The rearrangement uses TRBV20-1 and TRBJ2-7; D not certain. Trimming removed 0 bases from V and 7 bases from J, with 7 bases in between. The CDR3 is 11 amino acids. CDR1 is DFQATT and CDR2 is SNEGSKA in the germline V gene (reference sequence). As DNA, the CDR3 is TGCAGTGCTAGAGATTGGGGTGAGCAGTACTTC. It specifies CSARDWGEQYF.

This clonotype was detected once. The V call is TRBV30, the J call TRBJ2-7; D is perhaps TRBD2 (6 bases). The germline CDR1 and CDR2 sequences are GTSNPN and SVGIG (reference sequence). The CDR3 consists of 12 residues. V lost 5 bases, J lost 2 bases, and 10 bases lay in between. The CDR3 nucleotides are TGTGCCTGGGGCGGGGCAGCCTACGAGCAGTACTTC. Its translation is CAWGGAAYEQYF.

A few counts support this clonotype. The rearrangement links TRBV11-1 to TRBJ1-5, with a tentative D call TRBD1 (5 bases). The germline V gene has CDR1 SGHAT and CDR2 FQDESV (reference sequence). Deletions cut 0 bases from V and 4 bases from J, with 10 bases between. This CDR3 is 15 amino acids long. The CDR3 sequence: CASSLAAGSNQPQHF. The DNA for the CDR3 is TGTGCCAGCAGCTTAGCGGCAGGGTCTAATCAGCCCCAGCATTTT.

Many counts were recorded for this clonotype. The J gene is TRBJ2-7, the V gene TRBV20-1; no firm D call. Trimming cost V 3 bases and J 2 bases, with 11 bases left between them. Per germline, CDR1 DFQATT and CDR2 SNEGSKA (reference sequence). The CDR3 has 13 residues. The CDR3 coding sequence is TGCAGTGCTAGTCCCCCAGCCGCCTACGAGCAGTACTTC. Translated: CSASPPAAYEQYF.

Turning to this clonotype: A read error is possible here, since a much larger clone lies one base away. The CDR3 region is CASSSAGGDTRELFF. In DNA form, the CDR3 reads TGTGCCAGCAGCTCAGCGGGAGGCGACACCAGGGAGCTGTTTTTT. This chain links TRBV5-3 with TRBJ2-2; 9 bases line up with TRBD2. TRBV5-3 is treated as an ORF (open reading frame) with a function not yet certain. The CDR3 runs 15 residues.

This clonotype was seen many times. The J gene is TRBJ2-7, the V gene TRBV4-1, with 8 nucleotides matching TRBD1. CDR3 size: 15 residues. With V trimmed by 4 bases and J by 5 bases, 10 bases remained unmatched. CDR1 and CDR2 (germline): MGHRA, YSYEKL. The CDR3 bases are TGCGCCAGCAGCCCGGGGGACAGGTTTCCTGACGAGCAGTACTTC. This sequence encodes CASSPGDRFPDEQYF.

This clonotype has a count of ten or more. The J gene is TRBJ2-3, the V gene TRBV11-2, with D perhaps assigned TRBD1 or TRBD2 (5 bases each). V was shortened by 0 bases and J by 5 bases, with 21 bases between the two germline ends. Germline V CDR1 and CDR2: SGHAT, FQNNGV. The CDR3 is 18 amino acids. The CDR3 nucleotides are TGTGCCAGCAGCTTAGATCTGTCAGGGTATAGCGATAGAGATACGCAGTATTTT. Translating it yields CASSLDLSGYSDRDTQYF.

This clonotype was counted only a few times. This chain links TRBV15 with TRBJ2-5; maybe TRBD1 (6 bases). Per germline, CDR1 LNHNV and CDR2 YYDKDF (reference sequence). V was cut by 1 base and J by 4 bases, with 19 bases left in between. The CDR3 has 17 amino acids. The CDR3, as DNA: TGTGCCACCAGCAGAGTAGACAGGTCATTAAACGGAGAGACCCAGTACTTC. Translated: CATSRVDRSLNGETQYF.

Regarding this clonotype: An end of the junction does not agree with germline; a read error may underlie this. This sequence joins TRBV6-1 and TRBJ1-2; possibly TRBD1 for D (6 bases). Germline V gene lookup returns CDR1 MNHNS and CDR2 SASEGT. CDR3 length equals 11 residues. CDR3 nucleotide sequence: TGTGCCAGCAGTGAAGCGCAGGGGTTCAACTTC. The encoded protein is CASSEAQGFNF.

This clonotype was found many times. This chain links TRBV20-1 with TRBJ2-2, with TRBD2 identical over 8 bases. J gave up 9 bases and V 6 bases, and 9 bases lay outside the gene matches. CDR3 length: 13 amino acids. Per the germline V gene, CDR1 is DFQATT and CDR2 is SNEGSKA (reference sequence). CDR3 DNA: TGCAGTGCGGTTCGGGAGGGGTTGCGGGAGCTGTTTTTT. This gives the protein CSAVREGLRELFF.

This clonotype was found many times. This chain connects TRBV5-1 to TRBJ1-1, with D uncertain. The CDR3 is 17 residues long. The V gene's germline CDR1 is SGHRS and CDR2 YFSETQ. Trimming pared 2 bases from V and 1 base from J, leaving 18 bases between. The CDR3 bases are TGCGCCAGCAGCTTTACCGAACAGATAGATCCGAACACTGAAGCTTTCTTT. This codes for CASSFTEQIDPNTEAFF.

V and J are TRBV12-3 or TRBV12-4 and TRBJ2-5; D remains unclear. Trimming took 3 bases from V and 5 from J, leaving 10 bases between them. The CDR3 runs to 13 residues. The CDR3 region is CASSFGYWETQYF. The DNA for the CDR3 is TGTGCCAGCAGTTTTGGCTACTGGGAGACCCAGTACTTC.

Concerning this clonotype: This clone may be a read error of a much larger clone one base away. This rearrangement joins TRBV29-1 to TRBJ2-2, with 7 bases lining up with TRBD1. Trimming at V came to 6 bases and at J to 5 bases, leaving 9 bases not matched to a gene. This CDR3 comprises 14 residues. Germline V gives CDR1 SQVTM, CDR2 ANQGSEA. This CDR3 reads CSVGTGQKTGELFF. The CDR3 DNA sequence: TGCAGCGTAGGGACGGGACAGAAGACCGGGGAGCTGTTTTTT.

This clonotype was seen a few times. The chain carries TRBV7-9 and TRBJ2-3, with D possibly matching TRBD1 (6 bases). Trimming pared 5 bases from V and 6 bases from J, leaving 18 bases between. The germline gives CDR1 SEHNR, CDR2 FQNEAQ (reference sequence). CDR3 length: 15 residues. CDR3 in amino acids: CASSQSLGAKDTQYF. CDR3 bases: TGTGCCAGCAGCCAAAGTTTGGGGGCGAAGGATACGCAGTATTTT. Supplemented by reference TRBV7-9 and TRBJ2-3, the full variable domain reads DTGVSQNPRHKITKRGQNVTFRCDPISEHNRLYWYRQTLGQGPEFLTYFQNEAQLEKSRLLSDRFSAERPKGSFSTLEIQRTEQGDSAMYLCASSQSLGAKDTQYFGPGTRLTVL.

To note about this clonotype: A read error is possible here, since a much larger clone lies one base away. The V call is TRBV7-9, the J call TRBJ2-7; D might be TRBD2 (7 bases). V dropped 0 bases and J dropped 5 bases, with 17 bases sitting between them. CDR1 is SEHNR and CDR2 is FQNEAQ in the germline V gene (reference sequence). The CDR3 is 16 residues long. The DNA of the CDR3 is TGTGCCAGCAGCTTAGCGGTGGGGGGCGGGGGTGACGAGCAGTACTTC. Translated: CASSLAVGGGGDEQYF. The full variable domain, rest sourced from reference TRBV7-9 and TRBJ2-7, is DTGVSQNPRHKITKRGQNVTFRCDPISEHNRLYWYRQTLGQGPEFLTYFQNEAQLEKSRLLSDRFSAERPKGSFSTLEIQRTEQGDSAMYLCASSLAVGGGGDEQYFGPGTRLTVT.

This clonotype was found many times. This rearrangement joins TRBV9 to TRBJ2-5; D gene uncertain. The CDR3 runs 14 residues. The germline V gene has CDR1 SGDLS and CDR2 YYNGEE. V lost 3 bases to trimming and J lost 3 bases, with 12 bases between them. CDR3 amino acids: CASSGSGLKETQYF. CDR3 coding DNA: TGTGCCAGCAGCGGCTCCGGGCTAAAAGAGACCCAGTACTTC.

In this sample, this clonotype turned up many times. The gene calls are TRBV9 and TRBJ2-2, with D perhaps TRBD1 (6 bases). Deletions cut 4 bases from V and 7 bases from J, with 20 bases between. CDR1 is SGDLS and CDR2 is YYNGEE in the germline V gene. There are 16 residues in the CDR3. The CDR3 here is CASSPPDRLIGGELFF. In nucleotides, the CDR3 is TGTGCCAGCAGCCCCCCTGACAGGTTGATTGGCGGGGAGCTGTTTTTT.